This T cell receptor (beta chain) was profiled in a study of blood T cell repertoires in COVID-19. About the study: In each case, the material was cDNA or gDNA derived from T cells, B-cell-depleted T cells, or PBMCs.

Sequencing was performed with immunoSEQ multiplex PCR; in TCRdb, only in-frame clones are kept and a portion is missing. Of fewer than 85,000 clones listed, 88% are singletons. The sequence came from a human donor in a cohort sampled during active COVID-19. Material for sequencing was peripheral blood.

DNA for the CDR3: TGTGCCAGCAGGCAGGGGGCTAAAGAGACCCAGTACTTC. It encodes CASRQGAKETQYF. The chain uses TRBV28 and TRBJ2-5, with 8 bases that match TRBD1. This CDR3 region has 13 residues. With V trimmed by 6 bases and J by 3 bases, 3 bases remained unmatched. Germline V lookup: CDR1 MDHEN, CDR2 SYDVKM. The full variable domain, its missing parts supplied by reference TRBV28 and TRBJ2-5, is DVKVTQSSRYLVKRTGEKVFLECVQDMDHENMFWYRQDPGLGLRLIYFSYDVKMKEKGDIPEGYSVSREKKERFSLILESASTNQTSMYLCASRQGAKETQYFGPGTRLLVL.